The sequence of this TCR beta chain was determined in a study of memory CD4+ T cells and cytomegalovirus serostatus (dated by TCRdb to the late 2010s). For context, the study as a whole: The cohort included approximately 35 healthy adults from Belgium, of whom 9 were CMV seropositive and approximately 25 were CMV seronegative. CD4+ memory TCRbeta repertoires of a Belgian cohort with known cytomegalovirus serostatus were sequenced in order to replicate a published TCR-based CMV serostatus classifier.

Note on this clone: Its cognate antigen has yet to be identified. There are no base qualities to consult, and no much larger clone falls within one base.

Genomic DNA was extracted from sorted cells with the Quick-DNA Microprep Kit. TCRbeta DNA was amplified with the immunoSEQ hsTCRbeta kit following the manufacturer's protocol. An Illumina MiSeq instrument was used to sequence the TCRbeta libraries. The source study handled its data this way. Removing out-of-frame sequences left under 2.5 million distinct TCRbeta sequences, an average of about 67,000 per individual. Two values were used to score each individual: the count of 150 to 200 previously reported CMV-associated TCRbeta sequences and the total count of productive distinct TCRbeta sequences. A beta-binomial model was reimplemented in Python, and scikit-learn random forests with default parameters were trained on data from the US cohort. Classifier performance on the Belgian cohort was summarized as median AUC with percentile confidence intervals over 10,000 bootstrap iterations. Drawn from immuneACCESS, this table holds only the in-frame rearrangements with V and J called that TCRdb kept. Clones are partly lost; checked studies trace under half to an unresolved V gene and leave the rest unexplained. The V and J calls and clone size were taken over from that table, and D and trimming were inferred from the DNA. The sample includes fewer than 40,000 clones, with roughly 85% observed a single time. Jointly, the top ten make up roughly 5.7% of the sample.

Single viable CD3+CD4+CD8-CD45RO+ cells were sorted as memory CD4+ T cells on a FACSAria II. CMV serostatus was assessed using a Roche Elecsys assay, by which serum IgG against CMV pp150, pp28, p38 and p52 was detected. After the samples were thawed, total CD4+ T cells were enriched through positive selection using CD4 magnetic microbeads. The samples came from a separate study whose specific focus was interrogating the CD4+ T cell memory repertoire. Peripheral blood mononuclear cells were isolated and cryopreserved following standard operating procedures; serum was stored at -80 °C. The staining used CD3-PerCP (BW264/56), CD4-APC (RPA-T4), CD45RO-PE (UCHT1) and CD8-Pacific Orange (3B5) antibodies, and Sytox blue was used to exclude non-viable cells. The CDR3 has 14 amino acids, counting the end cysteine and phenylalanine. Only the CDR3 DNA is retained, 42 bases long and in frame from the first base. CDR1 and CDR2, looked up from the germline V gene, are LGHNA and YSLEER. A distance of 9 bases separates the germline ends of V and J, which lose 0 bases and 4 bases respectively.

Paper-wide results and their limitations: For predicting CMV serostatus, the median bootstrapped AUC was roughly 0.95 using the original framework and 0.91 using a US-trained random forest. The results were interpreted as suggesting that the CMV-associated TCR signature is largely present in the CD4+ memory repertoire. A median bootstrapped AUC of about 0.95 with a 95% CI of 0.76-1.00 was achieved on the Belgian cohort by the original-framework classifier. Only CD4+CD45RO+ memory cells were sequenced, in contrast to the original study, in which naive and memory CD4+ and CD8+ populations were covered. Of fewer than 200 previously reported CMV-associated TCRbeta sequences, approximately 64 appeared in the CD4+ memory repertoires, each in one to five individuals.

The source of this sequence is an adult in good health and CMV-seropositive. Sequenced: memory CD4+ T cells from blood. The chain is made from TRBV4-3 and TRBJ1-1; the D segment could be TRBD1, given 5 matching bases. The sequenced DNA: TGCGCCAGCAGCCAAGATGTGGGGGGCACTGAAGCTTTCTTT. The resulting protein is CASSQDVGGTEAFF.